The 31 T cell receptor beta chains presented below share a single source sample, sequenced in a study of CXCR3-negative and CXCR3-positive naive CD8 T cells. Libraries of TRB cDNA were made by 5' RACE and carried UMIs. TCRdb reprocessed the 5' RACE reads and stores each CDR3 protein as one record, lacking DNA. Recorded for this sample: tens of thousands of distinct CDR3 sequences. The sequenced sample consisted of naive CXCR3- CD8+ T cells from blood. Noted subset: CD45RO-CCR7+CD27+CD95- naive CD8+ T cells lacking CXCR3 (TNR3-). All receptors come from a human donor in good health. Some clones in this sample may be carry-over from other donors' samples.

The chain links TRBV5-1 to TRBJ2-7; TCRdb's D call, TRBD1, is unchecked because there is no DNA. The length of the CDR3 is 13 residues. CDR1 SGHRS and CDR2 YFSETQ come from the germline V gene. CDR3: CASSGTGSYEQYF.

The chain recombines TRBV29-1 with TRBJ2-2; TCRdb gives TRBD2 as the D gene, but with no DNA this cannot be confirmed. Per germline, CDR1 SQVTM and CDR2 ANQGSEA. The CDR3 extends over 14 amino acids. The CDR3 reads CSVPTGRAAGELFF.

CDR3 protein: CASSLGAVSFTPYNEQFF. The V and J genes are TRBV5-1 and TRBJ2-1; TCRdb gives TRBD2 as the D gene, but with no DNA this cannot be confirmed. Germline V CDR1 and CDR2: SGHRS, YFSETQ. This CDR3 is built from 18 residues.

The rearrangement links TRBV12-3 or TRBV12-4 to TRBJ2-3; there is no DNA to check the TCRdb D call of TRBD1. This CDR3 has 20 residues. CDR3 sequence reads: CASSLLLEPTGGPDTDTQYF.

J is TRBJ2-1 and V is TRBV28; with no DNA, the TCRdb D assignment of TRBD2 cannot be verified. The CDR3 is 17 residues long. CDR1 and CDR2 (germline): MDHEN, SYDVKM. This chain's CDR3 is CASSLLAGGPIQDEQFF.

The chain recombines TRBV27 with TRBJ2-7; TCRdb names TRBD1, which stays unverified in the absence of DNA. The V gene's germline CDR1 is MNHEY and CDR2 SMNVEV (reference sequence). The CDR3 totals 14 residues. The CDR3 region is CASSGTESFYEQYF.

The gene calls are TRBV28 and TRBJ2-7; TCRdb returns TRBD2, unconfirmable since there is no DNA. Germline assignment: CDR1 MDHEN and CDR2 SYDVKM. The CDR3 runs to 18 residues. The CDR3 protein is CASSFFGSGLAGAYEQYF.

This CDR3 reads CASSLGAAANEQYF. V and J are TRBV5-1 and TRBJ2-7; TCRdb proposes TRBD1, but this gene call is untestable without DNA. The length of the CDR3 is 14 residues. Per the germline V gene, CDR1 is SGHRS and CDR2 is YFSETQ.

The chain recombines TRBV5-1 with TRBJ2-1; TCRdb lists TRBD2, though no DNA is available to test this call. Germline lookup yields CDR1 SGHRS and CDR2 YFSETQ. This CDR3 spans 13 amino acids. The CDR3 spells CASSLVAGNEQFF.

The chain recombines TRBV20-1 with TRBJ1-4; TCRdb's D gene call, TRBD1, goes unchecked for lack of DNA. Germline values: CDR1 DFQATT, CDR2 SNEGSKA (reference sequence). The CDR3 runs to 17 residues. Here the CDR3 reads CSASGKGRVVVNEKLFF.

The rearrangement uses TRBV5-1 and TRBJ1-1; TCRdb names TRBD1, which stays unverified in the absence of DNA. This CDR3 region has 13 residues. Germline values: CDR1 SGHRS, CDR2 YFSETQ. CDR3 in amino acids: CASSLAGGAEAFF.

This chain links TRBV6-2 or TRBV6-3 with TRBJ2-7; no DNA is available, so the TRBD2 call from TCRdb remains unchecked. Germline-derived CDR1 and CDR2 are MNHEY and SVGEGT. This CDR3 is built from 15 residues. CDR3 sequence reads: CASSYQTSLGYEQYF.

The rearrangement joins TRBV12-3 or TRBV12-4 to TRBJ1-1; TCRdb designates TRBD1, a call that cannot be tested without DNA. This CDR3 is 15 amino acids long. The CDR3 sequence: CASSTRTAQYTEAFF.

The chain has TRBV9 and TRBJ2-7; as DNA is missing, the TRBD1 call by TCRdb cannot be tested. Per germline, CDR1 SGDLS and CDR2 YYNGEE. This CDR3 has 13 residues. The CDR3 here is CASSAGTGYEQYF.

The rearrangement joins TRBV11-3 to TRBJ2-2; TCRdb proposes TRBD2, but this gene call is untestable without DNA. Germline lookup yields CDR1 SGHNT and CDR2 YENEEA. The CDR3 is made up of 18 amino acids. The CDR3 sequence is CASSNTGLAGGPTGELFF.

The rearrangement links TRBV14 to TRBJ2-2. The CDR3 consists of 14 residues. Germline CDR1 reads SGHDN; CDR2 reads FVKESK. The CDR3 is CASSQGGNTGELFF.

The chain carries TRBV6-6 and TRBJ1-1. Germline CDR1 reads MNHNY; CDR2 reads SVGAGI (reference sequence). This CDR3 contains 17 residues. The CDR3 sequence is CASSLLRGMTTNTEAFF.

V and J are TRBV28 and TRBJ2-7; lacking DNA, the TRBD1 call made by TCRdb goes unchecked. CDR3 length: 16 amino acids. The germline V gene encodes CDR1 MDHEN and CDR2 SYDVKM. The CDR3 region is CASSPPDRDRGYEQYF.

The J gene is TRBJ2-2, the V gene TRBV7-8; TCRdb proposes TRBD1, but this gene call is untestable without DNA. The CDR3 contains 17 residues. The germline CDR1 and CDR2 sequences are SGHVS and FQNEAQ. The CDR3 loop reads CASSLDGRQGRTGELFF.

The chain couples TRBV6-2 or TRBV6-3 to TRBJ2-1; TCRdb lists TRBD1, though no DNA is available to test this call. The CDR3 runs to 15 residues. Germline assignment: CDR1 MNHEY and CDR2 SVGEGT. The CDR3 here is CASSFRGQVGDEQFF.

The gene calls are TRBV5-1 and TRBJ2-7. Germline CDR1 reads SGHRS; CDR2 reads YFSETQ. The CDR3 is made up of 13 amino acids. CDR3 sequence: CASSVGGDYEQYF.

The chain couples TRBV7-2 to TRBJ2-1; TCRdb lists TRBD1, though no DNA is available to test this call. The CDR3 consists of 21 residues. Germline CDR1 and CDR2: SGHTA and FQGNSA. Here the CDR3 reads CASSPTILGPTQRGPYNEQFF.

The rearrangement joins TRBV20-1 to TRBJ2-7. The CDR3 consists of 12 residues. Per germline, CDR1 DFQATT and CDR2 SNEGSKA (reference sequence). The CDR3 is CSARDNSYEQYF.

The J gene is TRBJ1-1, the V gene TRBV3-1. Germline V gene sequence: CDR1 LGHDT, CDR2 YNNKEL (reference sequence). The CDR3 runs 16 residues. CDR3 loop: CASSQRTQDPNTEVFF.

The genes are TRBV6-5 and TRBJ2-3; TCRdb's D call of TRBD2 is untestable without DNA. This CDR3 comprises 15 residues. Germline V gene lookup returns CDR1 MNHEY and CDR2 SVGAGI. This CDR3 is CASSQLAGDADTQYF.

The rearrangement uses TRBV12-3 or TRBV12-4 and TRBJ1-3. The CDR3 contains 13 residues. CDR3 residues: CASSMGSGNTIYF.

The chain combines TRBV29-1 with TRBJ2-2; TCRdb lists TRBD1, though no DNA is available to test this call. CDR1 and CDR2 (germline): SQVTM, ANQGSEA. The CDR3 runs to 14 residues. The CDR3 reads CSITGASNTGELFF.

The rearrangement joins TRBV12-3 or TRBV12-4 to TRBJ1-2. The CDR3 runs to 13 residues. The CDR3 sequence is CASRPAQNYGYTF.

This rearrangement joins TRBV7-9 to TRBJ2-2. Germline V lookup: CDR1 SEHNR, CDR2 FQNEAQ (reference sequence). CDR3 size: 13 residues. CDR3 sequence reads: CASSLGKAGELFF.

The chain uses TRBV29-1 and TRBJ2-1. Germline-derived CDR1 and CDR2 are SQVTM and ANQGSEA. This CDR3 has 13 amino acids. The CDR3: CSVVESSYNEQFF.

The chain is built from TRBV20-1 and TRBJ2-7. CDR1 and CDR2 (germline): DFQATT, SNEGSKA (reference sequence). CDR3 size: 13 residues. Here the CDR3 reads CSARGGSFYEQYF.